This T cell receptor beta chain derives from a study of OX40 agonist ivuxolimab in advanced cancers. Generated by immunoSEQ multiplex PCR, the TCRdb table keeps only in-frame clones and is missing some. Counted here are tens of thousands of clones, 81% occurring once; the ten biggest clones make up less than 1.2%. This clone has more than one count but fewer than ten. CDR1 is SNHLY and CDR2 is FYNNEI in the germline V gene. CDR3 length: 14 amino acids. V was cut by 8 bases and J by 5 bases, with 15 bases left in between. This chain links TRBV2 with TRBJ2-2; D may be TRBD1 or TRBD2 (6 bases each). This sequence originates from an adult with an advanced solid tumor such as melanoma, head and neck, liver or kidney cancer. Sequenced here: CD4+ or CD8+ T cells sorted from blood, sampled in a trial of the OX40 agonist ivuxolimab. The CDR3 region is CASGGRGRTGELFF. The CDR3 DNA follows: TGTGCCAGCGGGGGGCGGGGACGGACCGGGGAGCTGTTTTTT. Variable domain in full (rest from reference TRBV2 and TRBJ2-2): EPEVTQTPSHQVTQMGQEVILRCVPISNHLYFYWYRQILGQKVEFLVSFYNNEISEKSEIFDDQFSVERPDGSNFTLKIRSTKLEDSAMYFCASGGRGRTGELFFGEGSRLTVL.